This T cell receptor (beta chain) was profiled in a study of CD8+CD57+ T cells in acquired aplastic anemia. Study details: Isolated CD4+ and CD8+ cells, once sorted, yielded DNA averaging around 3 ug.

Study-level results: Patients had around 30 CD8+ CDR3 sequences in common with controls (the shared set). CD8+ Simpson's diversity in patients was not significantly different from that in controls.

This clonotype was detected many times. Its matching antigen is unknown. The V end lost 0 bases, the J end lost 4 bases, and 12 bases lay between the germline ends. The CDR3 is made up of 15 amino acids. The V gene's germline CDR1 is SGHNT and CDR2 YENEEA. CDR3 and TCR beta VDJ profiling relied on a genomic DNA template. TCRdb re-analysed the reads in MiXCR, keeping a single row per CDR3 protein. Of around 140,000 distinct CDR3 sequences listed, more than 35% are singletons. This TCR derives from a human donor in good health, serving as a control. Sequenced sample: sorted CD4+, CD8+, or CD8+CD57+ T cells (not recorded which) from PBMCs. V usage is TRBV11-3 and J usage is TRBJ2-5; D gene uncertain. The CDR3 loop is CASSLEGKRAETQYF. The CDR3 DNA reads TGTGCCAGCAGCTTAGAAGGGAAGCGTGCAGAGACCCAGTACTTC.